This T cell receptor (beta chain) was obtained from a study of cytomegalovirus exposure and HLA in healthy donors. Germline V gene lookup returns CDR1 MNHEY and CDR2 SVGAGI. Trimming removed 7 bases at V and 2 bases at J, with 16 bases between. The length of the CDR3 is 15 residues. Primers included in the PCR were 60 Vbeta and 13 Jbeta primers. The data were produced by immunoSEQ multiplex PCR, yet TCRdb's version contains in-frame clones alone and is incomplete. The sample carries about 190,000 clones, around 90% recorded once. The rearrangement uses TRBV6-5 and TRBJ2-3; D not resolved. The source of this sequence is a boy between 2 and 10 years old in good health and CMV-seronegative. Sequenced input: PBMCs. The CDR3 DNA reads as TGTGCCAGCAAGGTGACACCCCAAATCACAGATACGCAGTATTTT. This codes for CASKVTPQITDTQYF.